These 26 T cell receptor beta chains originate from one sample sequenced in a study of T cell responses to AZD1222 COVID-19 vaccine. The protocol was immunoSEQ multiplex PCR, while the TCRdb copy is restricted to in-frame clones and leaves out a portion. Here the sample spans over 130,000 clones, approximately 89% being singletons. The source was peripheral blood, collected on day 0 of AZD1222 vaccination. The receptors derive from an adult in good health.

This clone is a singleton in its sample. CDR3 coding DNA: TGTGCCAGCAGTTACATGGATAGGAACACTGAAGCTTTCTTT. Translation gives CASSYMDRNTEAFF. The chain is built from TRBV6-2 or TRBV6-3 and TRBJ1-1, with unresolved D. The CDR3 is 14 amino acids. Germline CDR1 MNHEY, CDR2 SVGEGT. Trimming left V 2 bases short and J 1 base short, with 8 bases between.

The rearrangement links TRBV4-1 to TRBJ2-5; tentative D call: TRBD1 (6 bases). Trimming took 2 bases from V and 1 from J, leaving 20 bases between them. The CDR3 is made up of 18 amino acids. Germline V gene data show CDR1 as MGHRA and CDR2 as YSYEKL. The CDR3 loop reads CASSQPTHPRDIQETQYF. In DNA form, the CDR3 reads TGCGCCAGCAGCCAACCTACTCACCCTCGGGACATCCAAGAGACCCAGTACTTC.

This chain uses TRBV6-1 with TRBJ2-5; D is undetermined. V shed 2 bases and J shed 1 base, with 8 bases lying between them. Germline V gene lookup returns CDR1 MNHNS and CDR2 SASEGT. The CDR3 spans 14 residues. CDR3 DNA: TGTGCCAGCAGTGAACAACAAGTCCAAGAGACCCAGTACTTC. Translation: CASSEQQVQETQYF.

V is TRBV30 and J is TRBJ2-5; TRBD2 matches at 14 bases. Germline V gene lookup returns CDR1 GTSNPN and CDR2 SVGIG (reference sequence). This CDR3 spans 17 amino acids. V shed 0 bases, J shed 3 bases, and the junction held 6 bases outside the gene matches. CDR3 sequence: CAWSVGGLAGVKETQYF. In DNA form, the CDR3 reads TGTGCCTGGAGTGTAGGGGGACTAGCGGGGGTAAAAGAGACCCAGTACTTC.

On this clone itself: Within the sample, other DNA sequences also encode this same CDR3. The V and J genes are TRBV13 and TRBJ1-2; 11 bases match TRBD1. Trimming removed 5 bases from V and 5 bases from J; junction bases left unmatched: 4. This CDR3 contains 14 residues. CDR1 is PRHDT and CDR2 is FYEKMQ in the germline V gene (reference sequence). This CDR3 is CASSPGQGVYGYTF. The CDR3 DNA reads TGTGCCAGCAGCCCGGGACAGGGGGTTTATGGCTACACCTTC.

The V gene is TRBV7-9, the J gene TRBJ1-1; D gene uncertain. Germline CDR1 SEHNR, CDR2 FQNEAQ (reference sequence). Trimming left V 3 bases short and J 4 bases short, with 6 bases between. CDR3 length equals 12 residues. DNA for the CDR3: TGTGCCAGCAGCTTGTGGGGCACTGAAGCTTTCTTT. Protein product: CASSLWGTEAFF.

V and J are TRBV5-1 and TRBJ2-7, with TRBD1 identical over 9 bases. Germline CDR1 and CDR2: SGHRS and YFSETQ. CDR3 length: 15 amino acids. Trimming at V came to 4 bases and at J to 7 bases, leaving 12 bases not matched to a gene. For the CDR3, the DNA is TGCGCCAGCAGCGCCGGACAGGGGTCGTTTTGGGAGCAGTACTTC. It codes for CASSAGQGSFWEQYF.

The count of this clone is one. The chain carries TRBV28 and TRBJ1-1, with 7 nucleotides matching TRBD1. J gave up 10 bases and V 6 bases, and 8 bases lay outside the gene matches. The CDR3 loop spans 12 amino acids. Germline CDR1 reads MDHEN; CDR2 reads SYDVKM. CDR3 coding DNA: TGTGCCAGCAGGCCCCACAGGGGAGGAGCTTTCTTT. This translates into CASRPHRGGAFF.

The rearrangement links TRBV15 to TRBJ1-4; the D is unclear. Trimming took off 0 bases at V and 8 bases at J, with 16 bases between the two ends. Germline V gene lookup returns CDR1 LNHNV and CDR2 YYDKDF (reference sequence). There are 16 residues in the CDR3. In nucleotides, the CDR3 is TGTGCCACCAGCAGAGATTCCAGCCGGAATACCGAAAAACTGTTTTTT. Translated, it gives CATSRDSSRNTEKLFF.

This clone was seen only once. J is TRBJ2-4 and V is TRBV10-1; D is perhaps TRBD1 or TRBD2 (5 bases each). The CDR3 runs 13 residues. Germline loops: CDR1 WNHNN, CDR2 SYGVQD (reference sequence). V gave up 3 bases and J gave up 8 bases, with 11 bases separating them. This chain's CDR3 is CASSDNRGDIQYF. In nucleotides, the CDR3 is TGCGCCAGCAGTGACAATAGAGGGGACATTCAGTACTTC.

This chain connects TRBV6-6 to TRBJ2-7; D may be TRBD1 or TRBD2 (5 bases each). The CDR3 sequence is 19 residues long. The V and J ends lost 6 bases and 0 bases respectively, with 27 bases between them. The germline CDR1 and CDR2 sequences are MNHNY and SVGAGI (reference sequence). The CDR3 spells CASSFKSGPISYSSYEQYF. CDR3 in DNA: TGTGCCAGCAGCTTTAAGTCGGGACCGATCTCCTATAGCTCCTACGAGCAGTACTTC.

As for this clone: A read error may account for a junction end that differs from germline. The V and J genes are TRBV27 and TRBJ2-7; D is perhaps TRBD1 or TRBD2 (5 bases each). Germline CDR1 MNHEY, CDR2 SMNVEV (reference sequence). This CDR3 is built from 13 residues. CDR3 protein: CASSRLDRDHVLF. For the CDR3, the DNA is TGTGCCAGCAGCCGCTTAGACCGGGACCACGTACTTTTC.

The count of this clone is one. This rearrangement joins TRBV6-5 to TRBJ1-1, with a possible D match to TRBD1 (6 bases). The CDR3 spans 16 residues. Trimming shortened V by 0 bases and J by 6 bases, and 17 bases separated the two germline ends. Germline CDR1 MNHEY, CDR2 SVGAGI. CDR3 in amino acids: CASSYSEDRIGAEAFF. The CDR3 DNA reads TGTGCCAGCAGTTACTCTGAGGACAGAATTGGGGCTGAAGCTTTCTTT.

The chain uses TRBV4-2 and TRBJ2-7; the match to TRBD1 covers 11 bases. Germline-derived CDR1 and CDR2 are LGHNA and YNFKEQ. CDR3 length: 15 amino acids. V was pared by 5 bases and J by 4 bases, with 7 bases of the junction left unmatched. The CDR3 loop is CASSATGTGGYEQYF. CDR3 DNA: TGTGCCAGCAGCGCTACGGGGACAGGGGGTTACGAGCAGTACTTC.

The rearrangement links TRBV6-5 to TRBJ2-3; the match to TRBD2 covers 9 bases. V trimming: 2 bases; J trimming: 4 bases; junction bases outside the gene matches: 7. The CDR3 has 16 residues. Germline V gene data show CDR1 as MNHEY and CDR2 as SVGAGI. CDR3 bases: TGTGCCAGCAGTTACGCTATAGCGGGAGCGTCAGATACGCAGTATTTT. Amino acids: CASSYAIAGASDTQYF.

The J gene is TRBJ2-5, the V gene TRBV18; maybe TRBD1 (5 bases). This CDR3 comprises 12 residues. Per germline, CDR1 KGHSH and CDR2 LQKENI. The V gene lost 3 bases and the J gene lost 5 bases, with 7 bases spanning the gap. The CDR3 DNA sequence: TGTGCCAGCTCACCGCAGGGTGAGACCCAGTACTTC. It yields the protein CASSPQGETQYF.

The chain couples TRBV11-3 to TRBJ2-3; D ambiguous. CDR1 SGHNT and CDR2 YENEEA come from the germline V gene. With 1 base removed from V and 2 bases from J, the gap between germline ends came to 7 bases. The CDR3 consists of 14 residues. Here the CDR3 DNA reads TGTGCCAGCAGCTTAGGACTTAACACAGATACGCAGTATTTT. It codes for CASSLGLNTDTQYF. The full variable domain, its missing parts supplied by reference TRBV11-3 and TRBJ2-3, is EAGVVQSPRYKIIEKKQPVAFWCNPISGHNTLYWYLQNLGQGPELLIRYENEEAVDDSQLPKDRFSAERLKGVDSTLKIQPAELGDSAVYLCASSLGLNTDTQYFGPGTRLTVL.

The genes are TRBV5-5 and TRBJ1-1; tentative D call: TRBD1 (6 bases). The CDR3 totals 15 residues. Germline V gene sequence: CDR1 SGHKS, CDR2 YYEKEE (reference sequence). V shed 1 base and J shed 1 base, with 11 bases lying between them. CDR3 bases: TGTGCCAGCAGCTTGTCAGGGGCGGAGAACACTGAAGCTTTCTTT. Translation: CASSLSGAENTEAFF.

This clone was counted once. The chain joins TRBV5-6 to TRBJ1-2; a weak D match, TRBD1 (6 bases). Germline V CDR1 and CDR2: SGHDT, YYEEEE. Trimming cost V 4 bases and J 14 bases, with 24 bases left between them. This CDR3 contains 14 residues. In DNA, the CDR3 is TGTGCCAGCAGCATCCGCGGGGGCGTCGTATGGGGGACCTTC. Its translation is CASSIRGGVVWGTF.

The chain is built from TRBV2 and TRBJ1-1; D is unresolved. V was trimmed by 2 bases and J by 1 base, leaving 5 bases between them. CDR3 length equals 13 residues. Germline loops: CDR1 SNHLY, CDR2 FYNNEI. Here the CDR3 reads CASSESKNTEAFF. CDR3 DNA: TGTGCCAGCAGTGAAAGTAAGAACACTGAAGCTTTCTTT. Combining the CDR3 with reference TRBV2 and TRBJ1-1 gives the whole variable domain EPEVTQTPSHQVTQMGQEVILRCVPISNHLYFYWYRQILGQKVEFLVSFYNNEISEKSEIFDDQFSVERPDGSNFTLKIRSTKLEDSAMYFCASSESKNTEAFFGQGTRLTVV.

The chain recombines TRBV7-9 with TRBJ2-2; D is unclear. Trimming removed 3 bases from V and 4 bases from J, with 9 bases in between. Germline V gives CDR1 SEHNR, CDR2 FQNEAQ (reference sequence). This CDR3 contains 14 residues. Here the CDR3 DNA reads TGTGCCAGCAGCTTTGACGGCTTCACCGGGGAGCTGTTTTTT. This sequence encodes CASSFDGFTGELFF.

The chain combines TRBV5-6 with TRBJ1-2; D unclear. Trimming took off 6 bases at V and 6 bases at J, with 18 bases between the two ends. The CDR3 covers 14 residues. Per germline, CDR1 SGHDT and CDR2 YYEEEE. This chain's CDR3 is CASTRRPGLNGYTF. CDR3 in DNA: TGTGCCAGCACCCGTCGCCCAGGCCTTAATGGCTACACCTTC.

This chain uses TRBV12-2 with TRBJ1-2; the D call in the table, TRBD1, was not verified against the DNA. TRBV12-2 is assigned pseudogene status. The CDR3 extends over 14 amino acids. The CDR3 coding sequence is TGTGCAAGTCGCTCCACGGGACAGGACTATGGCTACACCTTC. The encoded protein is CASRSTGQDYGYTF.

The chain employs TRBV9 and TRBJ2-1; D is unresolved. Germline CDR1 is SGDLS and CDR2 is YYNGEE. Deletions cut 3 bases from V and 9 bases from J, with 10 bases between. The CDR3 runs 12 residues. The CDR3 is CASSGGLVEQFF. Written as DNA, the CDR3 is TGTGCCAGCAGCGGCGGCCTGGTTGAGCAGTTCTTC.

This chain joins TRBV30 and TRBJ2-7, with D tentatively TRBD2 (6 bases). Trimming stripped 3 bases from V and 1 base from J, with 19 bases between. This CDR3 has 16 residues. CDR1 is GTSNPN, CDR2 SVGIG, per germline (reference sequence). The CDR3 is CAWRQWGDRISYEQYF. In nucleotides, the CDR3 is TGTGCCTGGAGGCAGTGGGGGGACCGAATATCCTACGAGCAGTACTTC.

The V and J genes are TRBV15 and TRBJ1-3, with D possibly TRBD1 on 5 matching bases. The CDR3 is 15 residues long. Germline values: CDR1 LNHNV, CDR2 YYDKDF (reference sequence). Trimming removed 5 bases at V and 0 bases at J, with 11 bases between. CDR3 sequence: CATSAGQVSGNTIYF. DNA of the CDR3: TGTGCCACCAGCGCTGGACAAGTCTCTGGAAACACCATATATTTT. Drawing the rest from reference TRBV15 and TRBJ1-3, the complete variable domain is DAMVIQNPRYQVTQFGKPVTLSCSQTLNHNVMYWYQQKSSQAPKLLFHYYDKDFNNEADTPDNFQSRRPNTSFCFLDIRSPGLGDTAMYLCATSAGQVSGNTIYFGEGSWLTVV.